The 5 T cell receptor beta chains given below trace back to one sample, sequenced in a study of circulating tumor DNA in untreated peripheral T-cell lymphoma. Method: immunoSEQ multiplex PCR; TCRdb's copy keeps in-frame clones and lacks some. The profile shows more than 9,000 clones, around 74% of them singletons. The source material was tumor tissue. All receptors derive from a human donor with peripheral T-cell lymphoma.

This clone was seen only a few times. The chain is built from TRBV19 and TRBJ1-1; 8 bases are shared with TRBD1. The CDR3 consists of 15 residues. The ends lost 7 bases at V and 7 bases at J; junction bases unmatched: 14. Germline CDR1 and CDR2: LNHDA and SQIVND (reference sequence). CDR3: CASIPQGARRVEAFF. CDR3 coding DNA: TGTGCCAGTATCCCCCAGGGGGCGCGTAGGGTTGAAGCTTTCTTT.

The V gene is TRBV6-7, the J gene TRBJ1-4, with TRBD1 identical over 8 bases. TRBV6-7 is reported as an ORF; its role is uncertain. Losses at the gene ends were 10 bases for V and 8 bases for J; bases not matched to a gene: 9. The length of the CDR3 is 13 residues. In DNA form, the CDR3 reads TGTGCCACCCTGGACAGGGTGGGCGAAAAACTGTTTTTT. It yields the protein CATLDRVGEKLFF.

This chain links TRBV5-1 with TRBJ2-1; no firm D call. The CDR3 extends over 15 amino acids. Trimming took 4 bases from V and 8 from J, leaving 19 bases between them. CDR1 and CDR2 (germline): SGHRS, YFSETQ. Here the CDR3 DNA reads TGCGCCAGCAGCATGGCGTGGGATCTCAATGATGAGCAGTTCTTC. Protein product: CASSMAWDLNDEQFF.

This clone was recorded only once. The chain links TRBV11-3 to TRBJ1-1; a possible D gene is TRBD1 (6 bases). This CDR3 comprises 15 residues. Trimming removed 3 bases at V and 9 bases at J, with 20 bases between. Germline V lookup: CDR1 SGHNT, CDR2 YENEEA. The CDR3, as DNA: TGTGCCAGCAGCTTGGGGTCGCGGACAGTCGGTCAAGCTTTCTTT. It specifies CASSLGSRTVGQAFF. The whole variable domain, remainder taken from reference TRBV11-3 and TRBJ1-1, is EAGVVQSPRYKIIEKKQPVAFWCNPISGHNTLYWYLQNLGQGPELLIRYENEEAVDDSQLPKDRFSAERLKGVDSTLKIQPAELGDSAVYLCASSLGSRTVGQAFFGQGTRLTVV.

The V call is TRBV28, the J call TRBJ1-6; D is unresolved. Germline CDR1 MDHEN, CDR2 SYDVKM. The length of the CDR3 is 12 residues. Trimming cost V 7 bases and J 14 bases, with 15 bases left between them. CDR3 residues: CASKGSLRALHF. The CDR3 DNA reads as TGTGCCAGCAAAGGCTCCCTGAGAGCCCTCCACTTT. The entire variable domain, with the rest obtained from reference TRBV28 and TRBJ1-6, is as follows: DVKVTQSSRYLVKRTGEKVFLECVQDMDHENMFWYRQDPGLGLRLIYFSYDVKMKEKGDIPEGYSVSREKKERFSLILESASTNQTSMYLCASKGSLRALHFGNGTRLTVT.